This T cell receptor beta chain was sequenced in a study of vaccination and CD4 T cells after COVID-19. Study-wide background: The post-COVID sampling time was a median about 13 weeks after diagnosis, ranging from 35 to 161. The interval from dose two to post-vaccine sampling had a median of about 66 days, and it ranged from 14 to 241.

Trimming removed 2 bases from V and 0 bases from J, with 5 bases in between. The germline CDR1 and CDR2 sequences are MDHEN and SYDVKM. The CDR3 has 15 amino acids. Cultured CD4+ T-cell DNA underwent Oncomine TCR Beta short-read sequencing. TCRdb redid the calling of the PCR reads with MiXCR, one entry per CDR3 protein. The table has roughly 3,100 distinct CDR3 sequences, about a quarter seen once. This clonotype is labeled as medium-sized. Its antigen remains unknown. Treatment meaning: roughly 11-day PBMC culture with coronavirus spike peptide pools or control peptides (ViraFEST assay). For ViraFEST, peptide pools expanded antigen-specific T cells, after which the TCRs were sequenced.

J is TRBJ2-6 and V is TRBV28, with D uncertain. The clonotype originates from a human donor who had recovered from COVID-19. The sample here was CD4+ T cells from blood, cultured in vitro, taken after SARS-CoV-2 vaccination. CDR3 amino acids: CASSLGNSGANVLTF. The DNA for the CDR3 is TGTGCCAGCAGTTTAGGGAACTCTGGGGCCAACGTCCTGACTTTC. Based on the CDR3 plus reference TRBV28 and TRBJ2-6, the full variable domain is DVKVTQSSRYLVKRTGEKVFLECVQDMDHENMFWYRQDPGLGLRLIYFSYDVKMKEKGDIPEGYSVSREKKERFSLILESASTNQTSMYLCASSLGNSGANVLTFGAGSRLTVL.